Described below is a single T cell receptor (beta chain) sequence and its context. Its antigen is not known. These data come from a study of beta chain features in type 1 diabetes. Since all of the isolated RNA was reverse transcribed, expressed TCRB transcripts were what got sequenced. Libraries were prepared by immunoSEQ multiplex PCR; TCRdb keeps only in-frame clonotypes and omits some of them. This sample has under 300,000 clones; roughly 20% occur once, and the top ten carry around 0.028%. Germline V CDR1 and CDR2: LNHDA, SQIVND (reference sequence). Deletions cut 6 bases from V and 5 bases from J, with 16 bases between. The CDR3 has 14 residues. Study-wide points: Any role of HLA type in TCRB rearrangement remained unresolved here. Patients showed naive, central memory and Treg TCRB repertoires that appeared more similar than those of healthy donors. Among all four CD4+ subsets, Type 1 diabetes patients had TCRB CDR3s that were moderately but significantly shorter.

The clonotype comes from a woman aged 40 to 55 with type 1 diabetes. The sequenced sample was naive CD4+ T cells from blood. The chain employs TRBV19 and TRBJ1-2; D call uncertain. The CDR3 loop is CASSGGLLWYGYTF. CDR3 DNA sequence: TGTGCCAGTAGCGGCGGTCTTTTATGGTATGGCTACACCTTC.